The clone carrying this TCR beta chain came up many times. The target antigen is unknown. This sample was taken from a study of CD8 T cells in ankylosing spondylitis. Study-level findings and limits: From matched ankylosing spondylitis synovial fluid, disease-linked clones were reportedly recovered at significantly enriched levels. Ankylosing spondylitis blood appeared to be characterized by a TCR beta motif of several highly homologous variants. CD8+ by phenotype, disease-linked clones were relatively rare in peripheral blood.

Preparation of TCR beta libraries was done by quantitative 5'-RACE with molecular barcodes. TCRdb reprocessed the 5' RACE reads via MiXCR and lists one record per CDR3 protein. The sample lists about 400,000 distinct CDR3 sequences, 20% to 25% seen once, with 16% in the top ten. The CDR3 spans 15 residues. Trimming left V 5 bases short and J 1 base short, with 14 bases between. CDR1 and CDR2 (germline): MNHEY, SVGEGT. This receptor was taken from a male donor with ankylosing spondylitis. The chain links TRBV6-2 or TRBV6-3 to TRBJ1-1; D remains ambiguous. Sequencing was carried out using blood, either unsorted or a sorted T cell fraction (not recorded which). The CDR3 is CASSARRLGNTEAFF. CDR3 bases: TGTGCCAGCAGTGCGAGACGGCTTGGGAACACTGAAGCTTTCTTT.